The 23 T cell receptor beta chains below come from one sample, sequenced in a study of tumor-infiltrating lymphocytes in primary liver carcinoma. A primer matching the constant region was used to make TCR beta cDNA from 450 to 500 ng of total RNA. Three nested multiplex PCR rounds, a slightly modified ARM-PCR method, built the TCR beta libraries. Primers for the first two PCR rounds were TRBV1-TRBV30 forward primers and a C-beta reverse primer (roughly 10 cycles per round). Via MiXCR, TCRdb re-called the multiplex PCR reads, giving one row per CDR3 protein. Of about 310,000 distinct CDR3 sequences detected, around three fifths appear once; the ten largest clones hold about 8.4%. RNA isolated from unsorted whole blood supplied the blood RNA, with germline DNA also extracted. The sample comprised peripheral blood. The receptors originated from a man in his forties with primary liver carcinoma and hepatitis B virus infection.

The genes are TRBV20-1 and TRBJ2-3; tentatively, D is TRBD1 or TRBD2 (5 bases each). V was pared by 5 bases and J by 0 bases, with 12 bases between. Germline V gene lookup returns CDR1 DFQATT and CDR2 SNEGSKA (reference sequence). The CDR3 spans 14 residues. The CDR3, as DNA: TGCAGTGCTGATGGGACGATGAGCACAGATACGCAGTATTTT. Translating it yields CSADGTMSTDTQYF.

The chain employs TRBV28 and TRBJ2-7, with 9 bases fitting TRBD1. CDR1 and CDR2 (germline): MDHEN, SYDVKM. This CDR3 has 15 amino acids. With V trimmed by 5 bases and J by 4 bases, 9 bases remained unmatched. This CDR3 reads CASSGAGTGWYEQYF. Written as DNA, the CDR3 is TGTGCCAGCAGTGGCGCCGGGACAGGGTGGTACGAGCAGTACTTC.

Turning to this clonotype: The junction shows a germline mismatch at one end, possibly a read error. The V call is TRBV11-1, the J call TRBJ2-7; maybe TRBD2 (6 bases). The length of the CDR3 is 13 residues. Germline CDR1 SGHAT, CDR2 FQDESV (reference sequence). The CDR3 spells CANSLSGTGEHYF. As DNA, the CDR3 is TGTGCCAACAGCTTAAGTGGTACGGGGGAGCACTACTTC.

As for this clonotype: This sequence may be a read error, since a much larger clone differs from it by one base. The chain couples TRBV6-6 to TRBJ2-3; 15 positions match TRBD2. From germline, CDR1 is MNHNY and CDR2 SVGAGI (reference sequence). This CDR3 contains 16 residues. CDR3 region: CASRPGTSGGTDTLYF. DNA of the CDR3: TGTGCCAGCAGACCCGGGACTAGCGGGGGGACAGATACGCTGTATTTT.

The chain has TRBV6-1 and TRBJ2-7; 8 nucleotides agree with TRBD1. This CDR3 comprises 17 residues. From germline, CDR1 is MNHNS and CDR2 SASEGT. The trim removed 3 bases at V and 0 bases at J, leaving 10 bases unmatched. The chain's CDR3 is CASSDPLRGTGSYEQYF. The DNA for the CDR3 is TGTGCCAGCAGTGACCCTCTAAGGGGGACAGGCTCCTACGAGCAGTACTTC.

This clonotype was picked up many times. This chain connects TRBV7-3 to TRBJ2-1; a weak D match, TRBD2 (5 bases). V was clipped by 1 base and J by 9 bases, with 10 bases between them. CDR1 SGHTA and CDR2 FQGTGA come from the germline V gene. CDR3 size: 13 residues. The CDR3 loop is CASSLREGGEQFF. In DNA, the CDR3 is TGTGCCAGCAGCTTAAGGGAAGGAGGTGAGCAGTTCTTC.

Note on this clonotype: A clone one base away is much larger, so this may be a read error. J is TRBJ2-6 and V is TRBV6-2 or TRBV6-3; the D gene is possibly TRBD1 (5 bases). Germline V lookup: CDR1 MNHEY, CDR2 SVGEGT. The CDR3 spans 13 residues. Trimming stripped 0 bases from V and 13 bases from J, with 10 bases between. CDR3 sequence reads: CASSYSDQGVLTF. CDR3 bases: TGTGCCAGCAGTTACTCGGACCAGGGAGTCCTGACTTTC.

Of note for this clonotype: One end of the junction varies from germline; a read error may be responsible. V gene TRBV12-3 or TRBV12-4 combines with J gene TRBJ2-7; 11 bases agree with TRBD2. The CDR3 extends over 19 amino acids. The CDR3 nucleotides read TGTGCCAGCAGTCCCACAGGCAGGCGAGGGACTAGCGGCCTCTACGCGCAGCACTTC. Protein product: CASSPTGRRGTSGLYAQHF.

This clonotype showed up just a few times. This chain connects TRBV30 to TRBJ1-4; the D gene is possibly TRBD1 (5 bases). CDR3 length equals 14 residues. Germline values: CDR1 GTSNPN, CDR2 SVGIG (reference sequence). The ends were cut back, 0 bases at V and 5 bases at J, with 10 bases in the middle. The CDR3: CAWSVRRGNEKLFF. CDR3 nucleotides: TGTGCCTGGAGTGTACGCCGGGGGAATGAAAAACTGTTTTTT. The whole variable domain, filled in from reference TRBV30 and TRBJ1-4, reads SQTIHQWPATLVQPVGSPLSLECTVEGTSNPNLYWYRQAAGRGLQLLFYSVGIGQISSEVPQNLSASRPQDRQFILSSKKLLLSDSGFYLCAWSVRRGNEKLFFGSGTQLSVL.

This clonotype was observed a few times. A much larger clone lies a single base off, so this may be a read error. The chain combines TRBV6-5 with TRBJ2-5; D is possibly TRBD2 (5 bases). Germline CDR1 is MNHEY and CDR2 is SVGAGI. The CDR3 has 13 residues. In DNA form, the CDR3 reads TGTGCCAGCAGCGCCCGGACTCAAGAGACCCAGCACTTC. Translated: CASSARTQETQHF.

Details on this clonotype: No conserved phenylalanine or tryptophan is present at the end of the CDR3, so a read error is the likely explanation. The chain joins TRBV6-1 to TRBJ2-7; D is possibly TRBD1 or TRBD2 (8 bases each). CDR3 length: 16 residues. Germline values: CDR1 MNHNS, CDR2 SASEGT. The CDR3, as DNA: TGTGTCAGCAGTGGACAGGGTGGGACTAGAGTCTACGAGCAGTACTTA. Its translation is CVSSGQGGTRVYEQYL.

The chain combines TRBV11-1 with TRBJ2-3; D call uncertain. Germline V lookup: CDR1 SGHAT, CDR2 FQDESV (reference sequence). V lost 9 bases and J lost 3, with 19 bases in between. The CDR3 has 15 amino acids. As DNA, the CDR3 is TGTGCCAGTAACTTATATAGAGATGGGACAGATACGCAGTATTTT. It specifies CASNLYRDGTDTQYF.

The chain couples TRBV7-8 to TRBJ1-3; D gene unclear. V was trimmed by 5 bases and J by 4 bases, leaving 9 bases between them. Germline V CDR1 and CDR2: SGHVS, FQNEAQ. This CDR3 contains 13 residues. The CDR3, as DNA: TGTGCCAGCAGCCCTGAACAGGGAAACACCATATATTTT. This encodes CASSPEQGNTIYF.

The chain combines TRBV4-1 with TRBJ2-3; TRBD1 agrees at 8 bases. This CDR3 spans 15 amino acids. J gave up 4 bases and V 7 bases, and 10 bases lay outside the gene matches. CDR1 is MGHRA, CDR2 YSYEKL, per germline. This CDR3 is CASTQDRAAPDTQYF. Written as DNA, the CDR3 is TGCGCCAGCACTCAGGACAGGGCGGCCCCAGATACGCAGTATTTT.

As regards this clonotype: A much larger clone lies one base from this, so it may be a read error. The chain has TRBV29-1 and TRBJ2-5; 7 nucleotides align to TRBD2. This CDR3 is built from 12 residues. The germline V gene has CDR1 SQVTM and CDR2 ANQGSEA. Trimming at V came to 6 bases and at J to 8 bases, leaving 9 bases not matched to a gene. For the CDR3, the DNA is TGCAGCGTCATGACTAGCTTTGATACCCAGTACTTC. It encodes CSVMTSFDTQYF.

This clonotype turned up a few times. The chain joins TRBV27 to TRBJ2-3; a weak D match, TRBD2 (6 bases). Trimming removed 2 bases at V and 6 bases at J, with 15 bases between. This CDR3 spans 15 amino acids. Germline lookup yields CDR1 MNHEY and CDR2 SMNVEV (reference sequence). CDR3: CASSLGGMLGDTQYF. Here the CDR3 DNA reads TGTGCCAGCAGTTTAGGGGGGATGCTTGGGGATACGCAGTATTTT.

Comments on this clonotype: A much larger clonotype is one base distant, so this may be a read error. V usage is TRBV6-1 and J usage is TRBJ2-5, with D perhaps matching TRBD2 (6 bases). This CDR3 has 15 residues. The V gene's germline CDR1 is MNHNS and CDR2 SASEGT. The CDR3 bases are TGTGCCAGCTCTACCGGGACCGCCCCGGGAGAGGCCCAGTACTTC. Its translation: CASSTGTAPGEAQYF.

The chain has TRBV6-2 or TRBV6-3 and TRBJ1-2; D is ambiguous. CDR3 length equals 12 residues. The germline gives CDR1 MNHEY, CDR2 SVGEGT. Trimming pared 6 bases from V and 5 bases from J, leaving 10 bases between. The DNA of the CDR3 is TGTGCCAGCAGCGGACGGGGATATGGCTACACCTTC. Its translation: CASSGRGYGYTF.

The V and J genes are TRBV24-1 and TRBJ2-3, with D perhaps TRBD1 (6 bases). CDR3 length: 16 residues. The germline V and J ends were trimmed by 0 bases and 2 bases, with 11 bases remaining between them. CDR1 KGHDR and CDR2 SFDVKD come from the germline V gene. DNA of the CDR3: TGTGCCACCAGTGATTTGTCACAGGGCGCCACAGATACGCAGTATTTT. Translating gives CATSDLSQGATDTQYF.

CDR3: CASSLGGLAGDTQYF. CDR3 coding DNA: TGTGCCAGCAGCTTGGGCGGACTAGCAGGGGATACGCAGTATTTT. V usage is TRBV5-4 and J usage is TRBJ2-3, with 8 positions matching TRBD2. The V segment lost 0 bases and the J segment 6 bases; nucleotides outside the gene matches: 6. Looked up from germline, CDR1 is SGHNT and CDR2 is YYREEE (reference sequence). The CDR3 contains 15 residues.

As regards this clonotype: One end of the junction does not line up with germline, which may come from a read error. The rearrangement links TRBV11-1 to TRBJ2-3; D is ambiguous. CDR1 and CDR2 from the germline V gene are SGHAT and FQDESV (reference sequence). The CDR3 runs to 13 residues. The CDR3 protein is CASSRHGADTQYF. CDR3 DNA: TGTGCCAGCAGTCGGCACGGAGCAGATACGCAATATTTT. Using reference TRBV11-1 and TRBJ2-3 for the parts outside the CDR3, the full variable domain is EAEVAQSPRYKITEKSQAVAFWCDPISGHATLYWYRQILGQGPELLVQFQDESVVDDSQLPKDRFSAERLKGVDSTLKIQPAELGDSAMYLCASSRHGADTQYFGPGTRLTVL.

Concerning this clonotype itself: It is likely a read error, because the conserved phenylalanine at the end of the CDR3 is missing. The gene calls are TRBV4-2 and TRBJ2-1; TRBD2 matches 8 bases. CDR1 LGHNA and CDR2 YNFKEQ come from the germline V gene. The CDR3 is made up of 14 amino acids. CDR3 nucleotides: TGTCCCAGCAGCCAAGCGGGAGTCAACAATGAGCAGTTCTCC. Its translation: CPSSQAGVNNEQFS.

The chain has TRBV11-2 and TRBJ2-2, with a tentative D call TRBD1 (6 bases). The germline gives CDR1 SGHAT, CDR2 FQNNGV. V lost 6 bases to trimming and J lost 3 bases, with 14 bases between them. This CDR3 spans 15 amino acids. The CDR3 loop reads CASSSRGSDTGELFF. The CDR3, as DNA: TGTGCCAGCAGTTCAAGGGGGTCAGACACCGGGGAGCTGTTTTTT.